Following are 31 T cell receptor beta chains from one sample sequenced in a study of shared clonotypes between healthy human individuals. TCRdb's copy holds only in-frame clones and misses some; the assay was immunoSEQ multiplex PCR. The data show roughly 1.5 million clones, with 98% seen just once and around 0.45% held by the top ten. Sample: naive CD4+ T cells sorted from blood. Subset noted: CD45RA+ positively selected. The source of these receptors is a man aged 25 to 45 in good health.

Concerning this clone itself: At the DNA level, this CDR3 is encoded by other sequences in the same sample as well. This chain connects TRBV5-1 to TRBJ2-3; no reliable D call. V gave up 5 bases and J gave up 4 bases, with 5 bases separating them. Germline values: CDR1 SGHRS, CDR2 YFSETQ. This CDR3 has 11 amino acids. The CDR3 spells CASRLSDTQYF. Here the CDR3 DNA reads TGCGCCAGCAGACTTTCAGATACGCAGTATTTT.

This rearrangement joins TRBV10-3 to TRBJ2-7, with D unclear. The CDR3 is made up of 12 amino acids. CDR1 and CDR2 (germline): ENHRY, SYGVKD. V shed 0 bases and J shed 8 bases, with 8 bases lying between them. The CDR3 reads CAISESYVKQYF. DNA of the CDR3: TGTGCCATCAGTGAGTCCTACGTAAAGCAGTACTTC.

The chain uses TRBV11-2 and TRBJ1-2; the D gene is possibly TRBD1 (6 bases). There are 18 residues in the CDR3. The ends were cut back, 5 bases at V and 3 bases at J, with 25 bases in the middle. The V gene's germline CDR1 is SGHAT and CDR2 FQNNGV. The CDR3 DNA follows: TGTGCCAGCAGCCGTCTCCGGACAGAACCCAGTGGAGACTATGGCTACACCTTC. Translation: CASSRLRTEPSGDYGYTF. Using reference TRBV11-2 and TRBJ1-2 for the parts outside the CDR3, the full variable domain is EAGVAQSPRYKIIEKRQSVAFWCNPISGHATLYWYQQILGQGPKLLIQFQNNGVVDDSQLPKDRFSAERLKGVDSTLKIQPAKLEDSAVYLCASSRLRTEPSGDYGYTFGSGTRLTVV.

The chain couples TRBV25-1 to TRBJ2-3; TRBD2 agrees at 7 bases. After removal of 0 bases from V and 2 bases from J, the junction contained 8 bases not matched to a gene. CDR3 length: 17 amino acids. From germline, CDR1 is MGHDK and CDR2 SYGVNS. For the CDR3, the DNA is TGTGCCAGCAGTGAATATAGGTCTAGCGGTATCACAGATACGCAGTATTTT. Translation: CASSEYRSSGITDTQYF. Using reference TRBV25-1 and TRBJ2-3 for the parts outside the CDR3, the full variable domain is EADIYQTPRYLVIGTGKKITLECSQTMGHDKMYWYQQDPGMELHLIHYSYGVNSTEKGDLSSESTVSRIRTEHFPLTLESARPSHTSQYLCASSEYRSSGITDTQYFGPGTRLTVL.

The V gene is TRBV6-6, the J gene TRBJ2-1, with D possibly matching TRBD1 (6 bases). V gave up 2 bases and J gave up 0 bases, with 8 bases separating them. Germline CDR1 is MNHNY and CDR2 is SVGAGI (reference sequence). There are 15 residues in the CDR3. In nucleotides, the CDR3 is TGTGCCAGCAGTTACGGGACACCCTCCTACAATGAGCAGTTCTTC. This translates into CASSYGTPSYNEQFF.

The V call is TRBV27, the J call TRBJ2-5, with D unclear. Germline CDR1 reads MNHEY; CDR2 reads SMNVEV (reference sequence). This CDR3 comprises 13 residues. V lost 5 bases to trimming and J lost 5 bases, with 12 bases between them. CDR3: CASSPQPRETQYF. CDR3 nucleotides: TGTGCCAGCAGTCCCCAGCCACGGGAGACCCAGTACTTC.

The rearrangement joins TRBV5-6 to TRBJ2-7; TRBD1 matches 9 bases. The CDR3 has 13 residues. Germline V gives CDR1 SGHDT, CDR2 YYEEEE. The J segment lost 4 bases and the V segment lost 5 bases, leaving 4 bases of the junction unmatched. This CDR3 is CASRGTGRYEQYF. The CDR3 DNA is TGTGCCAGCAGGGGGACAGGGAGGTACGAGCAGTACTTC.

The chain combines TRBV29-1 with TRBJ2-1, with a tentative D call TRBD2 (6 bases). Trimming stripped 2 bases from V and 4 bases from J, with 21 bases between. The V gene's germline CDR1 is SQVTM and CDR2 ANQGSEA. This CDR3 is built from 17 residues. CDR3 region: CSVEPSGGSGQYNEQFF. In nucleotides, the CDR3 is TGCAGCGTTGAACCCTCCGGGGGAAGCGGGCAGTACAATGAGCAGTTCTTC.

CDR3 sequence: CASSQMARGVYEQYF. The CDR3, as DNA: TGTGCCAGCAGCCAGATGGCCAGGGGCGTCTACGAGCAGTACTTC. The rearrangement links TRBV11-2 to TRBJ2-7; D might be TRBD1 (6 bases). Deletions cut 5 bases from V and 3 bases from J, with 17 bases between. This CDR3 comprises 15 residues. Germline loops: CDR1 SGHAT, CDR2 FQNNGV. The entire variable domain, with the rest obtained from reference TRBV11-2 and TRBJ2-7, is as follows: EAGVAQSPRYKIIEKRQSVAFWCNPISGHATLYWYQQILGQGPKLLIQFQNNGVVDDSQLPKDRFSAERLKGVDSTLKIQPAKLEDSAVYLCASSQMARGVYEQYFGPGTRLTVT.

CDR3 protein: CASSNGLAGDIDTQYF. CDR3 DNA: TGCGCCAGCAGCAACGGACTAGCGGGAGATATAGATACGCAGTATTTT. The chain is built from TRBV5-1 and TRBJ2-3; 13 nucleotides line up with TRBD2. V lost 4 bases, J lost 5 bases, and 7 bases stayed unmatched. The CDR3 runs 16 residues. Germline V gives CDR1 SGHRS, CDR2 YFSETQ.

This CDR3 reads CASSFVWGSDTQYF. CDR3 sequence (DNA): TGCGCCAGCAGCTTTGTTTGGGGCTCAGATACGCAGTATTTT. The V call is TRBV5-1, the J call TRBJ2-3, with a weak D call TRBD1 (5 bases). V was trimmed by 2 bases and J by 4 bases, leaving 11 bases between them. This CDR3 region has 14 residues. CDR1 SGHRS and CDR2 YFSETQ come from the germline V gene.

The chain recombines TRBV6-1 with TRBJ2-1; TRBD2 matches at 8 bases. This CDR3 has 15 residues. The V gene's germline CDR1 is MNHNS and CDR2 SASEGT. Trimming removed 4 bases from V and 7 bases from J; junction bases left unmatched: 9. CDR3 sequence reads: CASSVLAEIVNEQFF. CDR3 bases: TGTGCCAGCAGTGTACTAGCGGAGATCGTTAATGAGCAGTTCTTC.

The J gene is TRBJ2-7, the V gene TRBV28, with a possible D match to TRBD1 (6 bases). Between the trimmed V and J ends, which lost 5 bases and 6 bases, there was a span of 11 bases. There are 12 residues in the CDR3. Looked up from germline, CDR1 is MDHEN and CDR2 is SYDVKM. The CDR3 coding sequence is TGTGCCAGCAGTGAACTAGGGGGCGAGCAGTACTTC. Translation gives CASSELGGEQYF.

The chain has TRBV2 and TRBJ2-7; D is unclear. The germline V gene encodes CDR1 SNHLY and CDR2 FYNNEI. Trimming left V 5 bases short and J 0 bases short, with 5 bases between. The CDR3 totals 12 residues. The CDR3 nucleotides read TGTGCCAGCAGTCAATACTCCTACGAGCAGTACTTC. Protein sequence: CASSQYSYEQYF.

This clone occurred once. Written as DNA, the CDR3 is TGTGCCAGCAGCGTCGACAGCAGCTCCTACGAGCAGTACTTC. It is translated as CASSVDSSSYEQYF. V is TRBV9 and J is TRBJ2-7, with D possibly matching TRBD1 (5 bases). The CDR3 is made up of 14 amino acids. V was shortened by 2 bases and J by 0 bases, with 9 bases between the two germline ends. CDR1 and CDR2 from the germline V gene are SGDLS and YYNGEE.

J is TRBJ1-3 and V is TRBV5-1, with D unresolved. CDR3 size: 15 residues. Germline V gene lookup returns CDR1 SGHRS and CDR2 YFSETQ. The V gene lost 2 bases and the J gene lost 0 bases, with 9 bases spanning the gap. The CDR3 nucleotides are TGCGCCAGCAGCTTTGGTCAGATCTCTGGAAACACCATATATTTT. This translates into CASSFGQISGNTIYF.

V usage is TRBV5-6 and J usage is TRBJ2-5; weak D call: TRBD2 (6 bases). V lost 4 bases and J lost 5, with 12 bases in between. Germline CDR1 SGHDT, CDR2 YYEEEE. The CDR3 consists of 13 residues. In DNA form, the CDR3 reads TGTGCCAGCAGCCGTAATGGGGGGGAGACCCAGTACTTC. Translating it yields CASSRNGGETQYF.

V is TRBV19 and J is TRBJ1-5; 7 bases map to TRBD1. With V trimmed by 8 bases and J by 4 bases, 14 bases remained unmatched. This CDR3 region has 16 residues. Germline V CDR1 and CDR2: LNHDA, SQIVND (reference sequence). CDR3 bases: TGTGCCAGTCGGGAGTGGACAGGAAAATCGAATCAGCCCCAGCATTTT. Its translation is CASREWTGKSNQPQHF.

There are a few counts of this clone. V and J are TRBV2 and TRBJ2-7; the D gene is possibly TRBD2 (5 bases). The CDR3 is 14 amino acids. The germline CDR1 and CDR2 sequences are SNHLY and FYNNEI. V shed 6 bases and J shed 3 bases, with 15 bases lying between them. The CDR3 loop reads CASSELGPDYEQYF. The CDR3 region has the DNA TGTGCCAGCAGCGAACTAGGACCAGACTACGAGCAGTACTTC.

The chain combines TRBV6-1 with TRBJ2-3; no reliable D call. V lost 10 bases and J 2 bases, leaving 7 bases between the germline ends. The germline gives CDR1 MNHNS, CDR2 SASEGT. CDR3 length equals 11 residues. In DNA form, the CDR3 reads TGTGCCATTCAAACCACAGATACGCAGTATTTT. Encoded protein: CAIQTTDTQYF.

V usage is TRBV9 and J usage is TRBJ2-7; the match to TRBD2 covers 14 bases. Trimming took 0 bases from V and 6 from J; bases not matched to a gene: 5. The germline gives CDR1 SGDLS, CDR2 YYNGEE. The CDR3 extends over 16 amino acids. The CDR3 DNA reads as TGTGCCAGCAGCGTAGTGGGGACTAGCGGGAGAAGCGAGCAGTACTTC. It specifies CASSVVGTSGRSEQYF.

This chain links TRBV6-5 with TRBJ2-5, with TRBD2 matching 8 bases. The junction had 5 bases not matched to a gene; V was cut back by 0 bases and J by 5 bases. Germline lookup yields CDR1 MNHEY and CDR2 SVGAGI. The CDR3 has 15 residues. The CDR3 DNA reads as TGTGCCAGCAGTTACTCGGGACTAGTGGGCGAGACCCAGTACTTC. Its translation is CASSYSGLVGETQYF.

The J gene is TRBJ1-5, the V gene TRBV21-1; the table's D gene call, TRBD1, was not cross checked with the DNA. TRBV21-1 is annotated as a pseudogene. This CDR3 region has 16 residues. CDR3 residues: CASSSDGQGANQPQHF. CDR3 coding DNA: TGTGCCAGCAGCAGCGACGGACAAGGGGCCAATCAGCCCCAGCATTTT.

The chain employs TRBV29-1 and TRBJ2-1, with a possible D match to TRBD2 (5 bases). The germline CDR1 and CDR2 sequences are SQVTM and ANQGSEA. This CDR3 is 12 amino acids long. V was clipped by 7 bases and J by 4 bases, with 11 bases between them. CDR3 sequence (DNA): TGCAGCGAGAGAGGAGGTTACAATGAGCAGTTCTTC. This sequence encodes CSERGGYNEQFF.

This clone has just one count. This chain links TRBV7-2 with TRBJ2-3; D not resolved. Deletions cut 3 bases from V and 0 bases from J, with 10 bases between. The CDR3 runs 15 residues. CDR1 is SGHTA, CDR2 FQGNSA, per germline. CDR3 amino acids: CASSLVRLSTDTQYF. The CDR3 bases are TGTGCCAGCAGCTTGGTCCGGCTCAGCACAGATACGCAGTATTTT. Together with reference TRBV7-2 and TRBJ2-3, the CDR3 gives the full variable domain: GAGVSQSPSNKVTEKGKDVELRCDPISGHTALYWYRQSLGQGLEFLIYFQGNSAPDKSGLPSDRFSAERTGGSVSTLTIQRTQQEDSAVYLCASSLVRLSTDTQYFGPGTRLTVL.

The chain combines TRBV10-3 with TRBJ2-1, with 10 bases that match TRBD2. Germline CDR1 reads ENHRY; CDR2 reads SYGVKD. Trimming took 4 bases from V and 3 from J; bases not matched to a gene: 15. The CDR3 covers 19 residues. CDR3 loop: CAISGPFLAGVEGYNEQFF. The CDR3 nucleotides are TGTGCCATCAGTGGACCCTTTCTAGCGGGAGTTGAAGGCTACAATGAGCAGTTCTTC.

A single count supports this clone. The V gene is TRBV5-8, the J gene TRBJ2-3; D tentatively reads TRBD1 or TRBD2 (5 bases each). Deletions cut 1 base from V and 1 base from J, with 10 bases between. Germline values: CDR1 SGHTS, CDR2 YDEGEE. CDR3 length: 15 amino acids. CDR3 protein: CASSLFVGGTDTQYF. The CDR3 DNA reads as TGTGCCAGCAGCTTGTTTGTGGGGGGCACAGATACGCAGTATTTT.

The V call is TRBV2, the J call TRBJ1-5; no reliable D call. The germline gives CDR1 SNHLY, CDR2 FYNNEI. The CDR3 runs 12 residues. The V gene lost 7 bases and the J gene lost 2 bases, with 6 bases spanning the gap. CDR3: CASTEGNQPQHF. CDR3 DNA sequence: TGTGCCAGCACGGAGGGCAATCAGCCCCAGCATTTT.

A remark on this clone: Other DNA sequences of this sample code for an identical CDR3. The V gene is TRBV20-1, the J gene TRBJ1-2; D remains ambiguous. CDR1 and CDR2 (germline): DFQATT, SNEGSKA (reference sequence). The V end lost 5 bases, the J end lost 5 bases, and 9 bases lay between the germline ends. The CDR3 covers 11 residues. CDR3 nucleotides: TGCAGTGCTCGGTCGAATTATGGCTACACCTTC. Protein: CSARSNYGYTF.

This clone was recorded only once. The chain employs TRBV7-2 and TRBJ1-2; the D is unclear. Germline V gene sequence: CDR1 SGHTA, CDR2 FQGNSA. This CDR3 is built from 15 residues. V was cut by 2 bases and J by 3 bases, with 13 bases left in between. This chain's CDR3 is CASSLSKVDYYGYTF. The CDR3 DNA reads TGTGCCAGCAGCTTAAGTAAGGTGGATTACTATGGCTACACCTTC.

The chain couples TRBV7-9 to TRBJ1-1, with D perhaps matching TRBD1 (6 bases). V lost 3 bases and J 4 bases, leaving 9 bases between the germline ends. Germline V CDR1 and CDR2: SEHNR, FQNEAQ (reference sequence). The CDR3 has 13 residues. DNA of the CDR3: TGTGCCAGCAGCTTCAGGGGAGGCACTGAAGCTTTCTTT. Its protein is CASSFRGGTEAFF.